The 29 T cell receptor beta chains listed next were all sequenced from one sample in a study of T cell responses to AZD1222 COVID-19 vaccine. Sequenced by immunoSEQ multiplex PCR; TCRdb stores in-frame clones only, minus some. The sample holds over 110,000 clones, 90% to 95% seen once. This sample comprised peripheral blood, obtained on day 0 of AZD1222 vaccination. The receptors were sampled from an adult in good health.

This rearrangement joins TRBV9 to TRBJ2-1; 7 positions match TRBD1. The CDR3 contains 15 residues. The V and J ends lost 5 bases and 0 bases, in that order; junction bases with no gene match: 5. CDR1 and CDR2 from the germline V gene are SGDLS and YYNGEE. The CDR3 DNA reads as TGTGCCAGCAGTACCGGGACAGCCTCCTACAATGAGCAGTTCTTC. Its translation is CASSTGTASYNEQFF. The full variable domain, with the rest looked up from reference TRBV9 and TRBJ2-1, is DSGVTQTPKHLITATGQRVTLRCSPRSGDLSVYWYQQSLDQGLQFLIQYYNGEERAKGNILERFSAQQFPDLHSELNLSSLELGDSALYFCASSTGTASYNEQFFGPGTRLTVL.

The chain carries TRBV9 and TRBJ2-6; D gene unclear. The CDR3 length is 16 residues. Germline V gene sequence: CDR1 SGDLS, CDR2 YYNGEE. V was clipped by 0 bases and J by 3 bases, with 10 bases between them. The CDR3 sequence is CASSVDKVFGANVLTF. CDR3 DNA sequence: TGTGCCAGCAGCGTAGATAAGGTATTTGGGGCCAACGTCCTGACTTTC.

The chain combines TRBV19 with TRBJ2-5; 15 bases align to TRBD2. The CDR3 sequence is 17 residues long. Germline V gives CDR1 LNHDA, CDR2 SQIVND (reference sequence). V lost 5 bases to trimming and J lost 1 base; unmatched junction nucleotides: 5. CDR3 in DNA: TGTGCCAGTAGTCCCCTGGGACTAGCGGGGGGCCAAGAGACCCAGTACTTC. Translating gives CASSPLGLAGGQETQYF.

The rearrangement joins TRBV7-2 to TRBJ2-1; possibly TRBD2 for D (5 bases). This CDR3 is 14 amino acids long. V was pared by 5 bases and J by 2 bases, with 10 bases between. The germline V gene encodes CDR1 SGHTA and CDR2 FQGNSA. CDR3 sequence: CASSRSGAYNEQFF. The CDR3 DNA reads as TGTGCCAGCAGCCGGAGCGGAGCCTACAATGAGCAGTTCTTC. The whole variable domain, remainder taken from reference TRBV7-2 and TRBJ2-1, is GAGVSQSPSNKVTEKGKDVELRCDPISGHTALYWYRQSLGQGLEFLIYFQGNSAPDKSGLPSDRFSAERTGGSVSTLTIQRTQQEDSAVYLCASSRSGAYNEQFFGPGTRLTVL.

The chain uses TRBV21-1 and TRBJ1-5. TRBV21-1 is annotated as a pseudogene. The CDR3 is made up of 15 amino acids. This CDR3 is CASSKGPGGVQPQHF. The CDR3 region has the DNA TGTGCCAGCAGCAAAGGCCCGGGAGGGGTCCAGCCCCAGCATTTT.

This clone was counted between two and nine times. CDR3 loop: CASSFAPYGGEKLFF. CDR3 bases: TGTGCCAGCAGTTTTGCGCCCTACGGTGGGGAAAAACTGTTTTTT. The rearrangement uses TRBV27 and TRBJ1-4; D uncertain. Between the trimmed V and J ends, which lost 3 bases and 8 bases, there was a span of 16 bases. The CDR3 runs 15 residues. Germline values: CDR1 MNHEY, CDR2 SMNVEV (reference sequence).

The chain combines TRBV11-3 with TRBJ2-1; D is perhaps TRBD2 (6 bases). Trimming pared 4 bases from V and 2 bases from J, leaving 12 bases between. The CDR3 has 15 residues. The germline CDR1 and CDR2 sequences are SGHNT and YENEEA. The CDR3, as DNA: TGTGCCAGCAGCTCAGTTAGCGGTACCTACAATGAGCAGTTCTTC. This translates into CASSSVSGTYNEQFF.

The chain combines TRBV2 with TRBJ2-2; a weak D match, TRBD1 (6 bases). This CDR3 has 15 residues. Trimming cost V 8 bases and J 1 base, with 14 bases left between them. CDR1 is SNHLY and CDR2 is FYNNEI in the germline V gene. CDR3 DNA: TGTGCCAGCTCCCTGAAGACAGGGAACACCGGGGAGCTGTTTTTT. Translated: CASSLKTGNTGELFF.

This clone has a handful of counts. V gene TRBV4-3 combines with J gene TRBJ1-2, with 8 bases fitting TRBD1. V was clipped by 1 base and J by 4 bases; unmatched bases: 8. CDR1 is LGHNA, CDR2 YSLEER, per germline. The CDR3 totals 16 residues. The DNA for the CDR3 is TGCGCCAGCAGCCAAGTAGCAGGGGGCGCGATCTATGGCTACACCTTC. The encoded protein is CASSQVAGGAIYGYTF.

The chain is built from TRBV6-5 and TRBJ2-7; 12 bases are shared with TRBD2. This CDR3 is 15 amino acids long. J was trimmed by 4 bases and V by 0 bases; bases with no gene match: 1. Germline V gene data show CDR1 as MNHEY and CDR2 as SVGAGI. CDR3 bases: TGTGCCAGCAGTTACTCCGGACTAGCGGGGTACGAGCAGTACTTC. This codes for CASSYSGLAGYEQYF.

V gene TRBV6-2 or TRBV6-3 combines with J gene TRBJ1-2, with TRBD1 matching over 9 bases. CDR3 length equals 14 residues. The V gene's germline CDR1 is MNHEY and CDR2 SVGEGT. Germline trimming cut 2 bases from V and 2 bases from J; bases unmatched to any gene: 0. This CDR3 reads CASSYGTGNYGYTF. In nucleotides, the CDR3 is TGTGCCAGCAGTTACGGGACAGGGAACTATGGCTACACCTTC.

This clone was detected only once. The chain uses TRBV19 and TRBJ2-5; possible D gene TRBD2, 5 bases. Germline V gene sequence: CDR1 LNHDA, CDR2 SQIVND (reference sequence). V lost 4 bases and J 5 bases, leaving 11 bases between the germline ends. The CDR3 covers 13 residues. CDR3 sequence: CASSNLAGETQYF. The CDR3 region has the DNA TGTGCCAGTAGTAACCTAGCAGGCGAGACCCAGTACTTC.

The J gene is TRBJ1-1, the V gene TRBV6-6, with D hard to call. V dropped 6 bases and J dropped 4 bases, with 18 bases sitting between them. In germline, CDR1 is MNHNY, CDR2 SVGAGI (reference sequence). The CDR3 spans 15 residues. The CDR3 spells CASRPTVGLGTEAFF. The DNA of the CDR3 is TGTGCCAGCAGACCAACGGTAGGTCTAGGCACTGAAGCTTTCTTT.

The chain couples TRBV4-3 to TRBJ1-5; perhaps TRBD1 as D (5 bases). Per the germline V gene, CDR1 is LGHNA and CDR2 is YSLEER. The length of the CDR3 is 18 residues. V was trimmed by 2 bases and J by 2 bases, leaving 19 bases between them. The CDR3 spells CASSQSLPGPGGNQPQHF. CDR3 DNA: TGCGCCAGCAGCCAAAGCCTCCCGGGCCCGGGGGGCAATCAGCCCCAGCATTTT.

The V and J genes are TRBV11-3 and TRBJ2-6, with D hard to call. Trimming left V 3 bases short and J 1 base short, with 4 bases between. The CDR3 extends over 14 amino acids. Per the germline V gene, CDR1 is SGHNT and CDR2 is YENEEA. The CDR3 region is CASSFGSGANVLTF. CDR3 nucleotide sequence: TGTGCCAGCAGCTTCGGGTCTGGGGCCAACGTCCTGACTTTC.

The chain carries TRBV7-2 and TRBJ1-6; D may be TRBD1 (5 bases). Germline CDR1 SGHTA, CDR2 FQGNSA. Trimming took off 2 bases at V and 8 bases at J, with 13 bases between the two ends. The CDR3 runs 15 residues. CDR3 DNA: TGTGCCAGCAGCTTATTGGCCAGGGTGGATTCACCCCTCCACTTT. Amino acids: CASSLLARVDSPLHF. Full variable domain (rest looked up from reference TRBV7-2 and TRBJ1-6): GAGVSQSPSNKVTEKGKDVELRCDPISGHTALYWYRQSLGQGLEFLIYFQGNSAPDKSGLPSDRFSAERTGGSVSTLTIQRTQQEDSAVYLCASSLLARVDSPLHFGNGTRLTVT.

The rearrangement uses TRBV24-1 and TRBJ1-2; the D gene is possibly TRBD1 (6 bases). The CDR3 consists of 12 residues. Germline V gene lookup returns CDR1 KGHDR and CDR2 SFDVKD. V lost 3 bases and J 12 bases, leaving 13 bases between the germline ends. The CDR3 nucleotides are TGTGCCACCAGTGATGCGACAGGCCATCACACCTTC. Protein product: CATSDATGHHTF.

J is TRBJ2-2 and V is TRBV7-2, with D unresolved. Germline CDR1 SGHTA, CDR2 FQGNSA. This CDR3 contains 16 residues. The V end was cut by 4 bases, the J end by 5 bases, with 17 bases between. The chain's CDR3 is CASSWTTQVGTGELFF. In nucleotides, the CDR3 is TGTGCCAGCAGCTGGACCACCCAGGTGGGAACCGGGGAGCTGTTTTTT.

The rearrangement joins TRBV4-1 to TRBJ2-1; D gene unclear. Per the germline V gene, CDR1 is MGHRA and CDR2 is YSYEKL. The CDR3 extends over 14 amino acids. The ends were cut back, 1 base at V and 7 bases at J, with 11 bases in the middle. DNA of the CDR3: TGCGCCAGCAGCCAAGGACCCCCTGCGAATGAGCAGTTCTTC. Amino acids: CASSQGPPANEQFF.

The chain employs TRBV19 and TRBJ1-4; 12 bases agree with TRBD1. CDR3 length equals 17 residues. The trim removed 8 bases at V and 1 base at J, leaving 8 bases unmatched. CDR1 is LNHDA and CDR2 is SQIVND in the germline V gene (reference sequence). The chain's CDR3 is CASGGQGASITNEKLFF. The CDR3 DNA follows: TGTGCCAGTGGGGGACAGGGGGCTTCCATAACTAATGAAAAACTGTTTTTT.

J is TRBJ2-7 and V is TRBV19, with no clear D. The V gene's germline CDR1 is LNHDA and CDR2 SQIVND (reference sequence). Between the trimmed V and J ends, which lost 8 bases and 0 bases, there was a span of 14 bases. This CDR3 is 14 amino acids long. CDR3 DNA sequence: TGTGCCAGTGGACCTTTGGCAGCCTCCTACGAGCAGTACTTC. Amino acids: CASGPLAASYEQYF.

The chain uses TRBV20-1 and TRBJ1-2; the D is unclear. The germline gives CDR1 DFQATT, CDR2 SNEGSKA (reference sequence). Trimming took 3 bases from V and 2 from J, leaving 13 bases between them. The CDR3 loop spans 14 amino acids. CDR3 residues: CSASSRNPNYGYTF. CDR3 bases: TGCAGTGCTAGTAGCAGGAACCCAAACTATGGCTACACCTTC.

The chain is built from TRBV10-3 and TRBJ2-1; perhaps TRBD2 as D (7 bases). The V gene's germline CDR1 is ENHRY and CDR2 SYGVKD. Trimming removed 7 bases at V and 2 bases at J, with 9 bases between. The CDR3 length is 13 residues. In DNA, the CDR3 is TGTGCCATCAACGGGGGGCCCTACAATGAGCAGTTCTTC. Protein: CAINGGPYNEQFF.

The chain employs TRBV5-6 and TRBJ1-1; 10 bases line up with TRBD1. Germline values: CDR1 SGHDT, CDR2 YYEEEE. The V segment lost 0 bases and the J segment 10 bases; nucleotides outside the gene matches: 0. This CDR3 comprises 12 residues. This CDR3 is CASSLGDRGAFF. CDR3 in DNA: TGTGCCAGCAGCTTGGGGGACAGGGGAGCTTTCTTT.

The rearrangement joins TRBV4-3 to TRBJ2-7, with 8 bases identical to TRBD2. With V trimmed by 0 bases and J by 4 bases, 5 bases remained unmatched. The CDR3 has 15 residues. Germline V gene data show CDR1 as LGHNA and CDR2 as YSLEER. In DNA, the CDR3 is TGCGCCAGCAGCCAAGATATGGCGGGGGGTTACGAGCAGTACTTC. Translation gives CASSQDMAGGYEQYF.

This clone was detected once. V gene TRBV7-6 combines with J gene TRBJ2-1; a possible D gene is TRBD2 (6 bases). The CDR3 is 16 amino acids. Germline V gene lookup returns CDR1 SGHVS and CDR2 FNYEAQ. Deletions cut 0 bases from V and 3 bases from J, with 12 bases between. The CDR3 loop reads CASSLARAGYYNEQFF. The DNA of the CDR3 is TGTGCCAGCAGCTTAGCGAGGGCGGGGTACTACAATGAGCAGTTCTTC.

The chain is built from TRBV6-5 and TRBJ2-7, with 8 bases lining up with TRBD1. The CDR3 has 13 residues. After removal of 10 bases from V and 2 bases from J, the junction contained 7 bases not matched to a gene. Germline CDR1 MNHEY, CDR2 SVGAGI. The CDR3 region is CATAGDRTYEQYF. The CDR3, as DNA: TGTGCCACCGCTGGGGACAGGACCTACGAGCAGTACTTC.

This clone has more than one count but fewer than ten. Other nucleotide sequences in the sample specify the same CDR3. This chain uses TRBV7-2 with TRBJ2-1, with 12 bases identical to TRBD1. Looked up from germline, CDR1 is SGHTA and CDR2 is FQGNSA. Trimming took 5 bases from V and 4 from J; bases not matched to a gene: 6. The CDR3 runs 16 residues. For the CDR3, the DNA is TGTGCCAGCAGCCTGGGGGACAGGGGGCGGTACAATGAGCAGTTCTTC. It codes for CASSLGDRGRYNEQFF.

The CDR3: CASRDARAGNTIYF. The CDR3 DNA is TGCGCCAGCCGGGACGCCCGCGCTGGAAACACCATATATTTT. V and J are TRBV5-1 and TRBJ1-3, with a weak D call TRBD1 (5 bases). The CDR3 loop spans 14 amino acids. V was clipped by 7 bases and J by 2 bases, with 13 bases between them. Germline lookup yields CDR1 SGHRS and CDR2 YFSETQ.